The T cell receptor (beta chain) described here comes from a study of blood T cell repertoires in COVID-19. Overall study context: The study drew acute and convalescent COVID-19 samples from the United States, Italy and Spain. Sample material is recorded as cDNA or gDNA derived from T cells, B-cell-depleted T cells, or PBMCs.

Repertoires were generated with immunoSEQ multiplex PCR, while TCRdb's copy carries only in-frame clones and drops some. This sample has some 250,000 clones, with roughly 91% found just once. The trim removed 4 bases at V and 1 base at J, leaving 1 base unmatched. The CDR3 contains 16 residues. Germline lookup yields CDR1 PRHDT and CDR2 FYEKMQ (reference sequence). This clone appeared once. Sequencing input: peripheral blood. The chain links TRBV13 to TRBJ2-3; 14 bases align to TRBD2. This clonotype was obtained from a woman aged 35 to 49 who had recovered from COVID-19. CDR3 protein: CASSWGLAGGTDTQYF. CDR3 DNA: TGTGCCAGCAGCTGGGGACTAGCGGGAGGCACAGATACGCAGTATTTT.